The clone carrying this T cell receptor beta chain showed up just once. Trimming at V came to 2 bases and at J to 2 bases, leaving 2 bases not matched to a gene. Looked up from germline, CDR1 is SNHLY and CDR2 is FYNNEI. The CDR3 runs 16 residues. This specimen belongs to a study of T cell responses to AZD1222 COVID-19 vaccine. Data came from immunoSEQ multiplex PCR; TCRdb stores just in-frame clones and leaves some out. The data hold 120,000 or so clones, with about 89% observed a single time. The clonotype originates from an adult who received the AZD1222 COVID-19 vaccine. The rearrangement links TRBV2 to TRBJ2-5, with 13 bases aligning to TRBD2. This sample comprised peripheral blood, obtained 28 days after the second AZD1222 dose. CDR3 loop: CASSEMGLAGQETQYF. As DNA, the CDR3 is TGTGCCAGCAGTGAAATGGGACTAGCGGGGCAAGAGACCCAGTACTTC.